This T cell receptor beta chain comes out of a study of shared clonotypes between healthy human individuals. This was a deep-level run. TCRdb's copy holds only in-frame clones and misses some; the assay was immunoSEQ multiplex PCR. The table shows about 2,200,000 clones, with about 92% occurring only once. This clone was detected only once. CD45RO negativity and positive selection for CCR7 defined naive CD8 cells, a population that excluded terminally differentiated effector memory CD45RA+ cells. This receptor was taken from a man younger than 35 in good health. Some clones in this sample may be carry-over from other donors' samples. Sequencing used naive CD8+ T cells from PBMCs.

The CDR3 nucleotides are TGTGCCAGTATCCTCTTGCAACGCACAGATACGCAGTATTTT. It specifies CASILLQRTDTQYF. The V call is TRBV19, the J call TRBJ2-3; no clear D gene. Looked up from germline, CDR1 is LNHDA and CDR2 is SQIVND (reference sequence). The CDR3 loop spans 14 amino acids. Trimming pared 7 bases from V and 1 base from J, leaving 12 bases between.